Listed below are T cell receptor beta chains from one sample, sequenced in a study of blood T cell repertoires in COVID-19. Only in-frame clones appear in the TCRdb table, and some are missing; sequencing was by immunoSEQ multiplex PCR. In the table there are about 210,000 clones, approximately 86% of which are singletons. Material for sequencing was PBMCs or T cells enriched from blood (not recorded which). These receptors came from a man younger than 35 with acute COVID-19. Each CDR3 is given with its conserved first and last residue. Fields, in order: J gene, V gene, D gene, clone size, CDR3 DNA, CDR3 protein. D genes are given only for firm matches. Not all rows give a size; the values are once, few, many and, for expanded clones, a class.

j_call: TRBJ2-7; v_call: TRBV30; d_call: -; clone_size: -; cdr3_nt: TGTGCCTGGAGCCCCTCCGGGTACGAGCAGTACTTC; cdr3_aa: CAWSPSGYEQYF
j_call: TRBJ2-7; v_call: TRBV5-8; d_call: -; clone_size: -; cdr3_nt: TGTGCCAGCCGTCCGCGGGGTAGCTACGAGCAGTACTTC; cdr3_aa: CASRPRGSYEQYF
j_call: TRBJ2-2; v_call: TRBV10-3; d_call: TRBD2; clone_size: -; cdr3_nt: TGTGCCATCAGTGAGGTAGCGGGTTTCGCGAACACCGGGGAGCTGTTTTTT; cdr3_aa: CAISEVAGFANTGELFF
j_call: TRBJ1-5; v_call: TRBV7-8; d_call: -; clone_size: -; cdr3_nt: TGTGCCAGCAGCCGCGGAGGAGTTTTCGCTCAAAATCAGCCCCAGCATTTT; cdr3_aa: CASSRGGVFAQNQPQHF
j_call: TRBJ2-7; v_call: TRBV5-1; d_call: -; clone_size: -; cdr3_nt: TGCGCCAGCAGTTCTGGACAGCCGGCCCTGCACGAGCAGTACTTC; cdr3_aa: CASSSGQPALHEQYF
j_call: TRBJ1-6; v_call: TRBV18; d_call: TRBD1; clone_size: few; cdr3_nt: TGTGCCAGCTCCCCCGGGACAGATAATTCACCCCTCCACTTT; cdr3_aa: CASSPGTDNSPLHF
j_call: TRBJ2-1; v_call: TRBV11-2; d_call: -; clone_size: once; cdr3_nt: TGTGCCAGCAGCTTGGGGACTCCCCTCAATGAGCAGTTCTTC; cdr3_aa: CASSLGTPLNEQFF
j_call: TRBJ2-7; v_call: TRBV3-1/TRBV3-2; d_call: TRBD2; clone_size: -; cdr3_nt: TGTGCCAGCAGCCATACTAGCGGGACTACCTACGAGCAGTACTTC; cdr3_aa: CASSHTSGTTYEQYF
j_call: TRBJ2-3; v_call: TRBV18; d_call: -; clone_size: -; cdr3_nt: TGTGCCAGCTCACCGAATCTAGTGAAGATCACAGATACGCAGTATTTT; cdr3_aa: CASSPNLVKITDTQYF
j_call: TRBJ2-1; v_call: TRBV9; d_call: TRBD2; clone_size: -; cdr3_nt: TGTGCCAGCAGCGTATCCGGACTAGCGGAATACAATGAGCAGTTCTTC; cdr3_aa: CASSVSGLAEYNEQFF
j_call: TRBJ1-5; v_call: TRBV11-2; d_call: -; clone_size: -; cdr3_nt: TGTGCCAGCAGCTTAGCGCGGGGGAGAAGCAATCAGCCCCAGCATTTT; cdr3_aa: CASSLARGRSNQPQHF
j_call: TRBJ1-1; v_call: TRBV13; d_call: -; clone_size: -; cdr3_nt: TGTGCCAGCAGCTTAAGCAACACTGAAGCTTTCTTT; cdr3_aa: CASSLSNTEAFF
j_call: TRBJ1-4; v_call: TRBV14; d_call: -; clone_size: -; cdr3_nt: TGTGCCAGCAGCAACGGAGGGTGGTCAACTAATGAAAAACTGTTTTTT; cdr3_aa: CASSNGGWSTNEKLFF
j_call: TRBJ1-1; v_call: TRBV7-9; d_call: -; clone_size: -; cdr3_nt: TGTGCCAGCAGCTTGGGCTCCCCGACAGTTACTGAAGCTTTCTTT; cdr3_aa: CASSLGSPTVTEAFF
j_call: TRBJ2-3; v_call: TRBV18; d_call: TRBD2; clone_size: -; cdr3_nt: TGTGCCAGCTCACCACAGGGGACTAGAATGGATACGCAGTATTTT; cdr3_aa: CASSPQGTRMDTQYF
j_call: TRBJ1-2; v_call: TRBV6-1; d_call: -; clone_size: -; cdr3_nt: TGTGCCAGCAGTGATCAAGGGGGAGACAGAGACTATGGCTACACCTTC; cdr3_aa: CASSDQGGDRDYGYTF
j_call: TRBJ1-2; v_call: TRBV9; d_call: -; clone_size: few; cdr3_nt: TGTGCCAGCAGCGTCCCTTCGGTTGGCTACACCTTC; cdr3_aa: CASSVPSVGYTF
j_call: TRBJ1-2; v_call: TRBV27; d_call: -; clone_size: -; cdr3_nt: TGTGCCAGCAGTTTTTCCTCTAACTATGGCTACACCTTC; cdr3_aa: CASSFSSNYGYTF